The clone carrying this T cell receptor beta chain was found a few times. Its matching antigen is unknown. This sample is drawn from a study of beta chain features in type 1 diabetes. V shed 7 bases and J shed 1 base, with 15 bases lying between them. The CDR3 spans 15 residues. The germline V gene encodes CDR1 LNHDA and CDR2 SQIVND (reference sequence). Study-wide points: VDJ junctions in type 1 diabetes patients carried more deletions and fewer insertions. Among all four CD4+ subsets, Type 1 diabetes patients had TCRB CDR3s that were moderately but significantly shorter.

Expressed TCRB transcripts were sequenced because the entire RNA isolate underwent reverse transcription. TCRdb's table, derived via immunoSEQ multiplex PCR, lists solely in-frame clones and lacks some. The sample holds hundreds of thousands of clones; roughly an eighth are singletons and the top ten take 0.02% to 0.025%. Each of the sorted populations had a purity greater than 95%. The gene calls are TRBV19 and TRBJ2-3; weak D call: TRBD1 (5 bases). The TCR originated in a man aged 18-30 years with type 1 diabetes. Source material: naive CD4+ T cells from blood. CDR3 loop: CASTARVGGTDTQYF. The CDR3 bases are TGTGCCAGTACTGCCAGGGTGGGTGGCACAGATACGCAGTATTTT.